This T cell receptor beta chain was captured in a study of blood T cell repertoires in COVID-19. Assay: immunoSEQ multiplex PCR; the TCRdb copy retains only in-frame clones and omits some. The profile shows under 250,000 clones, around nine tenths of them singletons. The CDR3 has 14 residues. The germline V and J ends were trimmed by 0 bases and 6 bases, with 12 bases remaining between them. The V gene's germline CDR1 is SGHTA and CDR2 FQGTGA. This chain connects TRBV7-3 to TRBJ2-7; TRBD1 is a possible D gene (6 bases). Sequencing was done on a sample of peripheral blood. The origin of this receptor is a woman aged 55-70 years who had recovered from COVID-19. The CDR3 spells CASSLTVGAPEQYF. The CDR3 nucleotides read TGTGCCAGCAGCTTAACGGTGGGGGCGCCCGAGCAGTACTTC.